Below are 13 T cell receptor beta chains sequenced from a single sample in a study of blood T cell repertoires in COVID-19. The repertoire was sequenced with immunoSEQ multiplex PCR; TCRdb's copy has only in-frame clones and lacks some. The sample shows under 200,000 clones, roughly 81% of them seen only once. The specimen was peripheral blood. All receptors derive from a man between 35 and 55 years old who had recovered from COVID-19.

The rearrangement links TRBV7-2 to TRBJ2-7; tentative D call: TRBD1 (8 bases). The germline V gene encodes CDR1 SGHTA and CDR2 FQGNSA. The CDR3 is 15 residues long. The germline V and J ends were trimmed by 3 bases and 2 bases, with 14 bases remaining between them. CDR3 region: CASSFKQGGTYEQYF. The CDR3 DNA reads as TGTGCCAGCAGCTTTAAACAGGGGGGGACCTACGAGCAGTACTTC.

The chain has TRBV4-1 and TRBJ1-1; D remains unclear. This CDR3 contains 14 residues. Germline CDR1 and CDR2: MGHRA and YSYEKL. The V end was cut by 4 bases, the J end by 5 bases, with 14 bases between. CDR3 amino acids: CASSRSGEWTEAFF. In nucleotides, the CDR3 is TGCGCCAGCAGCCGATCCGGAGAATGGACTGAAGCTTTCTTT.

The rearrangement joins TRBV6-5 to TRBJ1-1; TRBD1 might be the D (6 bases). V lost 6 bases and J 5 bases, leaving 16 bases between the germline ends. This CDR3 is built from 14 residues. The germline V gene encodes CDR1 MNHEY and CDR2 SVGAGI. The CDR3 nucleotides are TGTGCCAGCAGAGCCCCAGGGGCGCGAACTGAAGCTTTCTTT. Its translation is CASRAPGARTEAFF.

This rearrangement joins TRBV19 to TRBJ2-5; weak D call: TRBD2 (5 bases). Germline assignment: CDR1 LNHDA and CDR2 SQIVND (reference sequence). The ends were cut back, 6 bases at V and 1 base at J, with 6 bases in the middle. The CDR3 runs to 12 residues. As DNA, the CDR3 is TGTGCCAGTAGGGAGGTCCAAGAGACCCAGTACTTC. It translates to CASREVQETQYF.

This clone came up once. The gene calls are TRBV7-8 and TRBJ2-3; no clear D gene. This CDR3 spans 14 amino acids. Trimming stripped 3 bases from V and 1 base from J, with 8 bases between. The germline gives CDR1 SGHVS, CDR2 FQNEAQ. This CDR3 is CASSFGIGTDTQYF. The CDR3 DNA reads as TGTGCCAGCAGCTTCGGTATTGGCACAGATACGCAGTATTTT.

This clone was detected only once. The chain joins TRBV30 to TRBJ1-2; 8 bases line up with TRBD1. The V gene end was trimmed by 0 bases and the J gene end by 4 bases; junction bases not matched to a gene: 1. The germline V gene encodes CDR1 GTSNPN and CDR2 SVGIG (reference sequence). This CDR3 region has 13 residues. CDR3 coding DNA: TGTGCCTGGAGTGTGGGGACAGGCTATGGCTACACCTTC. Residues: CAWSVGTGYGYTF. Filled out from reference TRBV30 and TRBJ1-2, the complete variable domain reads SQTIHQWPATLVQPVGSPLSLECTVEGTSNPNLYWYRQAAGRGLQLLFYSVGIGQISSEVPQNLSASRPQDRQFILSSKKLLLSDSGFYLCAWSVGTGYGYTFGSGTRLTVV.

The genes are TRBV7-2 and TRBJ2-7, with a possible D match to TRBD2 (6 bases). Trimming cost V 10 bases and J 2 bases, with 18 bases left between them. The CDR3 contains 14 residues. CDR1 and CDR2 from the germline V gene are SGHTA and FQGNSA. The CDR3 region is CAKPPGDLPYEQYF. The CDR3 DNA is TGTGCCAAACCCCCCGGGGACTTGCCCTACGAGCAGTACTTC.

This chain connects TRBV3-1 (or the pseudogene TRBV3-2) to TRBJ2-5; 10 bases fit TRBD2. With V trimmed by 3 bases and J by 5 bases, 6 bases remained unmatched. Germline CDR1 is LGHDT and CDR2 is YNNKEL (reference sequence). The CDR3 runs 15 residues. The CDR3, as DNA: TGTGCCAGCAGCCAGACTAGCGGGCGGTTGGAGACCCAGTACTTC. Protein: CASSQTSGRLETQYF.

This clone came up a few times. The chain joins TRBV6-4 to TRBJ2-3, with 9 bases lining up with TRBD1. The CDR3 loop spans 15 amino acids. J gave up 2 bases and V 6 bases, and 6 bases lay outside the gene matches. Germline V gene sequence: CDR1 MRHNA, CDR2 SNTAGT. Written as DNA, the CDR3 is TGTGCCAGCAGCCCGACAGGGGGGAACACAGATACGCAGTATTTT. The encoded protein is CASSPTGGNTDTQYF.

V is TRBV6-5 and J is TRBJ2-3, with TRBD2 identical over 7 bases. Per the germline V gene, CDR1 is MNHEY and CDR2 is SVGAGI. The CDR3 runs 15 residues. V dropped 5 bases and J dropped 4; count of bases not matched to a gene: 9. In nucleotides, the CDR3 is TGTGCCAGCAGTCCAGGACTAGATTGGGCAGATACGCAGTATTTT. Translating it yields CASSPGLDWADTQYF.

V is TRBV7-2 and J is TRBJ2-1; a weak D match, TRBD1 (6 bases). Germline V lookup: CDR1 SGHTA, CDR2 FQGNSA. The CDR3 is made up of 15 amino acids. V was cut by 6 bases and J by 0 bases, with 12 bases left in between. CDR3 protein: CASSIGQNSYNEQFF. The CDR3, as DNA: TGTGCCAGCAGTATAGGACAGAACTCCTACAATGAGCAGTTCTTC.

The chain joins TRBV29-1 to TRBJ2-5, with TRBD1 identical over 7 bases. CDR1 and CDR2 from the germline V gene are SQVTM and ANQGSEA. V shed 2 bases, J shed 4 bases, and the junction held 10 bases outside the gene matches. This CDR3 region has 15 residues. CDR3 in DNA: TGCAGCGTTGAATACACAGGGGCGGTTTTAGAGACCCAGTACTTC. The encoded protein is CSVEYTGAVLETQYF.

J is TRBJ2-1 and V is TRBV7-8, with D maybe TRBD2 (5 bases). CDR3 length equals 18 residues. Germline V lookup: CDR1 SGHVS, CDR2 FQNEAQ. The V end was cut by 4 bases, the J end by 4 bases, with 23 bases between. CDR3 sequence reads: CASSSTLPSRAPYNEQFF. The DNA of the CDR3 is TGTGCCAGCAGCTCGACCCTCCCCTCGAGGGCTCCTTACAATGAGCAGTTCTTC. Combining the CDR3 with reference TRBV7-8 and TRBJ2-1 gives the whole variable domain GAGVSQSPRYKVAKRGQDVALRCDPISGHVSLFWYQQALGQGPEFLTYFQNEAQLDKSGLPSDRFFAERPEGSVSTLKIQRTQQEDSAVYLCASSSTLPSRAPYNEQFFGPGTRLTVL.